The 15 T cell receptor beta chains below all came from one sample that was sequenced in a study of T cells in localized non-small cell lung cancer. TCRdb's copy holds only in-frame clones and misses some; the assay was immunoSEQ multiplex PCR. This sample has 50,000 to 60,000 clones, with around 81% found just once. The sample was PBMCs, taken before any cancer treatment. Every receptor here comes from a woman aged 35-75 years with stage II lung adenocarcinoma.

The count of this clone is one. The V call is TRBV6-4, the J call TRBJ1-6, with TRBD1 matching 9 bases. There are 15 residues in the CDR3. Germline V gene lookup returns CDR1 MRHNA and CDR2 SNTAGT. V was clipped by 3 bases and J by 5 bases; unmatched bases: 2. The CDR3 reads CASSEGTGNNSPLHF. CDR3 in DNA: TGTGCCAGCAGTGAAGGGACAGGGAATAATTCACCCCTCCACTTT.

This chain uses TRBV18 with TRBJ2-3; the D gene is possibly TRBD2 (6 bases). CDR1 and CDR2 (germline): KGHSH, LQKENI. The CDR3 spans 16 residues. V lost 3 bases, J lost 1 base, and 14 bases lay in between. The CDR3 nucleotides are TGTGCCAGCTCACCGGCTAGCGTAAGTGGCACAGATACGCAGTATTTT. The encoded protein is CASSPASVSGTDTQYF.

CDR3 in amino acids: CASSYGAIYQETQYF. CDR3 nucleotides: TGCGCCAGCAGCTACGGGGCCATTTACCAAGAGACCCAGTACTTC. The rearrangement uses TRBV5-1 and TRBJ2-5; D may correspond to TRBD1 or TRBD2 (5 bases each). The CDR3 totals 15 residues. Trimming took 3 bases from V and 0 from J, leaving 12 bases between them. The V gene's germline CDR1 is SGHRS and CDR2 YFSETQ.

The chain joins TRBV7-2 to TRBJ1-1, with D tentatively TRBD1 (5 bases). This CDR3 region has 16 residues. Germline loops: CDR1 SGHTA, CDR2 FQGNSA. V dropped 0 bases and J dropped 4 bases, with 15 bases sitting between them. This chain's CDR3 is CASSLALPGLGTEAFF. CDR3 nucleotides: TGTGCCAGCAGCTTAGCGCTCCCGGGGCTGGGCACTGAAGCTTTCTTT.

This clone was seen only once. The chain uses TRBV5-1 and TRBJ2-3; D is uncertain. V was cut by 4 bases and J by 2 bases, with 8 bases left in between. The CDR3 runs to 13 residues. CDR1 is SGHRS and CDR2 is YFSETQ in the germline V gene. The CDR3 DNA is TGCGCCAGCAGCCACCCGGACACAGATACGCAGTATTTT. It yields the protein CASSHPDTDTQYF.

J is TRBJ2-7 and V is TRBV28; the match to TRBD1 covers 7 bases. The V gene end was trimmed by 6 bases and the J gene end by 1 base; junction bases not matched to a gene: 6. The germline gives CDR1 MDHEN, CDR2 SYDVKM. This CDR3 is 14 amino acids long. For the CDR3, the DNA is TGTGCCAGCAGGGAAGGGGGCGCATCCTACGAGCAGTACTTC. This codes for CASREGGASYEQYF.

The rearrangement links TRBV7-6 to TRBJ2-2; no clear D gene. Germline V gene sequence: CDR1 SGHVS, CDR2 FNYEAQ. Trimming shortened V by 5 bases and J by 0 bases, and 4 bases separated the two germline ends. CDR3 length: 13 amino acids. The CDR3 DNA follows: TGTGCCAGCAGCCCCGCGAACACCGGGGAGCTGTTTTTT. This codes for CASSPANTGELFF.

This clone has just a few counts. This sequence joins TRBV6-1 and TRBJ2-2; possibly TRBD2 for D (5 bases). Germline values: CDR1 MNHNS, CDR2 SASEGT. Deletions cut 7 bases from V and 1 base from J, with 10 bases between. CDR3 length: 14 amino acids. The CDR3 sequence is CASKRRRNTGELFF. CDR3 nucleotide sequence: TGTGCCAGCAAGAGGAGGAGGAACACCGGGGAGCTGTTTTTT.

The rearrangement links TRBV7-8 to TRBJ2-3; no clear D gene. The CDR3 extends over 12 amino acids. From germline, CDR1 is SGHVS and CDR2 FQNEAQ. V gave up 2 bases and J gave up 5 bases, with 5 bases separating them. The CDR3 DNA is TGTGCCAGCAGCTTAAAGGGAGATACGCAGTATTTT. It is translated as CASSLKGDTQYF.

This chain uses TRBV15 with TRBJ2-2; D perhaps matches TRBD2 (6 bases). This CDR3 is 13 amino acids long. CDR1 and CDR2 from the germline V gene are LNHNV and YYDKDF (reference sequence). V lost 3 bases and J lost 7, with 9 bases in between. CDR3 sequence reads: CATSRAGYGELFF. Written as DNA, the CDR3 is TGTGCCACCAGCAGGGCGGGGTACGGGGAGCTGTTTTTT.

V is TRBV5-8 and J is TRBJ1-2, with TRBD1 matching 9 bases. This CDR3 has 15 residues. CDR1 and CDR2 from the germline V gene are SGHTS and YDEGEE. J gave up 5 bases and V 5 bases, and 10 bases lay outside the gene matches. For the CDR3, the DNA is TGTGCCAGCAGGGATACAGGGGGCCTTACGTATGGCTACACCTTC. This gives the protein CASRDTGGLTYGYTF.

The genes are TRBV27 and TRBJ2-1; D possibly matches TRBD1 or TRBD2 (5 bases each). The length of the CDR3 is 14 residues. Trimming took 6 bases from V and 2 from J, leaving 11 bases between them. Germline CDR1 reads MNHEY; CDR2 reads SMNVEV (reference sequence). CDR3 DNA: TGTGCCAGCAGCACGGGACGGACCTACAATGAGCAGTTCTTC. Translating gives CASSTGRTYNEQFF.

The CDR3 sequence: CASSQDRRADTQYF. DNA of the CDR3: TGTGCCAGCAGCCAAGATCGGAGGGCGGATACGCAGTATTTT. V is TRBV4-2 and J is TRBJ2-3, with a tentative D call TRBD2 (6 bases). CDR3 length: 14 amino acids. CDR1 and CDR2 from the germline V gene are LGHNA and YNFKEQ. With 0 bases removed from V and 6 bases from J, the gap between germline ends came to 10 bases.

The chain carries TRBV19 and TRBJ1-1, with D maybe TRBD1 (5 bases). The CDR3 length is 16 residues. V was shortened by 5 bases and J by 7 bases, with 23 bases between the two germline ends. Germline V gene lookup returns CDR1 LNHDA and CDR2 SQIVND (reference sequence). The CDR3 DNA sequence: TGTGCCAGTAGTCCCAGGGCTCCACTCCTCTTGGGTGAAGCTTTCTTT. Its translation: CASSPRAPLLLGEAFF.

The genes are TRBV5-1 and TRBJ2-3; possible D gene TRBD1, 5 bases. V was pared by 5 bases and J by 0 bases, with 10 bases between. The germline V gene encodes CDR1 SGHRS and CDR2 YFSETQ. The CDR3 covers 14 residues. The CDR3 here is CASSFRQSTDTQYF. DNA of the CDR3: TGCGCCAGCAGTTTTCGACAGAGCACAGATACGCAGTATTTT.